Presented here are 17 T cell receptor beta chains from one specimen sequenced in a study of patients and donors after allogeneic stem cell transplantation. TCRdb re-analysed the RT-PCR reads in MiXCR, keeping a single row per CDR3 protein. The sample gives 10,000 or so distinct CDR3 sequences, over 5.5% of which show up once; 26% is in the top ten. Material: blood, either unsorted or a sorted T cell fraction (not recorded which). These receptors came from a human donor who was either an allogeneic HSCT recipient or a stem cell or donor lymphocyte infusion donor (not recorded which). It is not recorded whose cells these are; they may come from a transplant donor.

The V and J genes are TRBV7-2 and TRBJ2-3, with D possibly matching TRBD1 (5 bases). V shed 1 base and J shed 2 bases, with 7 bases lying between them. This CDR3 has 14 amino acids. Germline assignment: CDR1 SGHTA and CDR2 FQGNSA. The CDR3 DNA reads TGTGCCAGCAGCTTAGGGGGCTTCACAGATACGCAGTATTTT. It specifies CASSLGGFTDTQYF.

This clonotype occurred a few times. This chain connects TRBV20-1 to TRBJ2-1; TRBD2 matches 10 bases. From germline, CDR1 is DFQATT and CDR2 SNEGSKA (reference sequence). V lost 1 base and J lost 4; bases outside the gene matches: 4. The CDR3 spans 15 residues. CDR3 bases: TGCAGTGCTAGAGCCCCAGCGGGGGGGTACAATGAGCAGTTCTTC. It yields the protein CSARAPAGGYNEQFF.

This clonotype is labeled as large. The chain joins TRBV6-5 to TRBJ1-6; D is undetermined. V was cut by 1 base and J by 6 bases, with 7 bases left in between. The CDR3 spans 14 residues. Germline CDR1 and CDR2: MNHEY and SVGAGI. CDR3 residues: CASSYLAVNSPLHF. CDR3 DNA sequence: TGTGCCAGCAGTTACTTGGCCGTTAATTCACCCCTCCACTTT.

Ten or more counts support this clonotype. The rearrangement links TRBV15 to TRBJ1-4; 8 bases match TRBD1. J lost 5 bases, V lost 3 bases, and 5 bases had no gene match. Germline V CDR1 and CDR2: LNHNV, YYDKDF (reference sequence). There are 15 residues in the CDR3. CDR3 sequence: CATSSRTGRNEKLFF. The CDR3 nucleotides are TGTGCCACCAGCAGTAGGACAGGGAGAAATGAAAAACTGTTTTTT.

This clonotype was counted many times. This rearrangement joins TRBV4-2 to TRBJ1-1; D is possibly TRBD1 (5 bases). Germline V CDR1 and CDR2: LGHNA, YNFKEQ. Between the trimmed V and J ends, which lost 2 bases and 2 bases, there was a span of 12 bases. This CDR3 is built from 15 residues. The chain's CDR3 is CASSQHGALNTEAFF. The CDR3 nucleotides read TGTGCCAGCAGCCAACACGGGGCGCTCAACACTGAAGCTTTCTTT.

The sample holds a few counts of this clonotype. The chain carries TRBV5-4 and TRBJ2-5; D could derive from TRBD1 or TRBD2 (5 bases each). Trimming left V 4 bases short and J 5 bases short, with 24 bases between. The germline CDR1 and CDR2 sequences are SGHNT and YYREEE (reference sequence). This CDR3 region has 17 residues. The CDR3 DNA is TGTGCCAGCAGCCCCGCTTCTCTGGGACGCTTAGGGGAGACCCAGTACTTC. This codes for CASSPASLGRLGETQYF.

DNA for the CDR3: TGTGCCAGCAGTAAGACTAGCGGGACTCCTTACAATGAGCAGTTCTTC. Translation: CASSKTSGTPYNEQFF. The chain recombines TRBV27 with TRBJ2-1; the match to TRBD2 covers 11 bases. V lost 5 bases to trimming and J lost 4 bases; unmatched junction nucleotides: 7. Germline assignment: CDR1 MNHEY and CDR2 SMNVEV (reference sequence). This CDR3 has 16 amino acids.

This clonotype was observed a few times. The chain joins TRBV20-1 to TRBJ2-1, with D possibly TRBD2 on 6 matching bases. Trimming removed 2 bases at V and 0 bases at J, with 14 bases between. CDR1 is DFQATT, CDR2 SNEGSKA, per germline (reference sequence). This CDR3 has 16 amino acids. DNA for the CDR3: TGCAGTGCTAGACTGGGCGGGGCGAGCTCCTACAATGAGCAGTTCTTC. Amino acid sequence: CSARLGGASSYNEQFF.

The rearrangement links TRBV20-1 to TRBJ2-5; D not certain. Trimming stripped 6 bases from V and 1 base from J, with 12 bases between. The CDR3 loop spans 13 amino acids. Germline lookup yields CDR1 DFQATT and CDR2 SNEGSKA (reference sequence). The CDR3 is CSASLGSQETQYF. CDR3 bases: TGCAGTGCAAGTTTGGGATCCCAAGAGACCCAGTACTTC.

This clonotype qualifies as medium-sized (0.01 to 0.1%). The CDR3 coding sequence is TGCGCCAGCCCCCCAGACCGCCAACCTTATAGCAATCAGCCCCAGCATTTT. Its translation: CASPPDRQPYSNQPQHF. This rearrangement joins TRBV5-1 to TRBJ1-5; D not certain. Trimming took 7 bases from V and 0 from J, leaving 20 bases between them. CDR1 SGHRS and CDR2 YFSETQ come from the germline V gene. The CDR3 sequence is 17 residues long. The full variable domain, completed using reference TRBV5-1 and TRBJ1-5, is KAGVTQTPRYLIKTRGQQVTLSCSPISGHRSVSWYQQTPGQGLQFLFEYFSETQRNKGNFPGRFSGRQFSNSRSEMNVSTLELGDSALYLCASPPDRQPYSNQPQHFGDGTRLSIL.

As regards this clonotype: The junction and the germline gene differ at one end; a read error may be behind it. This chain joins TRBV19 and TRBJ2-3; 7 bases fit TRBD2. Germline-derived CDR1 and CDR2 are LNHDA and SQIVND (reference sequence). The CDR3 loop spans 14 amino acids. The CDR3: CASTLPGEGDSQYF. CDR3 DNA: TGTGCCAGTACCCTGCCGGGGGAGGGAGATTCGCAGTATTTT.

Many counts were recorded for this clonotype. This chain joins TRBV20-1 and TRBJ2-7; 7 bases map to TRBD2. Germline CDR1 is DFQATT and CDR2 is SNEGSKA (reference sequence). The CDR3 totals 13 residues. Unmatched junction bases numbered 11, after V lost 5 bases and J lost 7 bases. The CDR3 region has the DNA TGCAGTGCTTTAACTAGCGCCGCCTTGGAGCAGTACTTC. It is translated as CSALTSAALEQYF.

This clonotype is labeled medium-sized. The chain uses TRBV12-3 or TRBV12-4 and TRBJ1-2, with 9 positions matching TRBD1. Trimming at V came to 5 bases and at J to 7 bases, leaving 5 bases not matched to a gene. The CDR3 extends over 13 amino acids. For the CDR3, the DNA is TGTGCCAGCAGTCCAAACAGGGGGCCTGGCTACACCTTC. This translates into CASSPNRGPGYTF.

The chain recombines TRBV5-1 with TRBJ1-4; 10 nucleotides line up with TRBD1. Unmatched junction bases numbered 5, after V lost 1 base and J lost 8 bases. The CDR3 spans 15 residues. CDR1 SGHRS and CDR2 YFSETQ come from the germline V gene. The CDR3: CASSLPGTGDEKLFF. DNA of the CDR3: TGCGCCAGCAGCTTGCCCGGGACAGGGGACGAAAAACTGTTTTTT.

By frequency in the sample, this clonotype is medium-sized. The chain recombines TRBV6-1 with TRBJ1-2; D is unresolved. The CDR3 loop spans 14 amino acids. The germline V and J ends were trimmed by 6 bases and 2 bases, with 13 bases remaining between them. Germline values: CDR1 MNHNS, CDR2 SASEGT. DNA of the CDR3: TGTGCCAGCAGCGTAGGGTTTGCGAACTATGGCTACACCTTC. Translating gives CASSVGFANYGYTF.

This clonotype was seen many times. CDR3 residues: CAWTRMGGNTIYF. CDR3 sequence (DNA): TGTGCCTGGACGCGGATGGGAGGAAACACCATATATTTT. The V and J genes are TRBV30 and TRBJ1-3; unclear D gene. The V end was cut by 4 bases, the J end by 4 bases, with 11 bases between. This CDR3 contains 13 residues. Germline V gives CDR1 GTSNPN, CDR2 SVGIG (reference sequence). The variable domain in full, completed from reference TRBV30 and TRBJ1-3, reads SQTIHQWPATLVQPVGSPLSLECTVEGTSNPNLYWYRQAAGRGLQLLFYSVGIGQISSEVPQNLSASRPQDRQFILSSKKLLLSDSGFYLCAWTRMGGNTIYFGEGSWLTVV.

The chain couples TRBV7-2 to TRBJ2-5; 10 bases are a match to TRBD1. The V segment lost 4 bases and the J segment 6 bases; nucleotides outside the gene matches: 5. CDR3 size: 14 residues. CDR1 is SGHTA and CDR2 is FQGNSA in the germline V gene. CDR3 DNA: TGTGCCAGCAGCTCCGACAGGGGGCTGAAGACCCAGTACTTC. This translates into CASSSDRGLKTQYF. The whole variable domain, filled in from reference TRBV7-2 and TRBJ2-5, reads GAGVSQSPSNKVTEKGKDVELRCDPISGHTALYWYRQSLGQGLEFLIYFQGNSAPDKSGLPSDRFSAERTGGSVSTLTIQRTQQEDSAVYLCASSSDRGLKTQYFGPGTRLLVL.